One T cell receptor (beta chain) is described in this entry. What it recognizes is unknown. The record originates from a study of T cell responses to AZD1222 COVID-19 vaccine. V was shortened by 0 bases and J by 5 bases, with 16 bases between the two germline ends. CDR1 MGHRA and CDR2 YSYEKL come from the germline V gene. The CDR3 runs 16 residues. Overall study results and limits: Donor demographics were predominantly white British with a female majority; clonal diversity may be underestimated.

The table came from immunoSEQ multiplex PCR; TCRdb's copy has only in-frame clones and leaves some out. The profile shows 100,000 to 120,000 clones, 88% of them singletons. The source was peripheral blood, collected on day 0 of AZD1222 vaccination. This receptor was obtained from an adult in good health. The rearrangement links TRBV4-1 to TRBJ2-5; a weak D match, TRBD1 (6 bases). Here the CDR3 reads CASSQDVGARWETQYF. The CDR3 coding sequence is TGCGCCAGCAGCCAAGATGTGGGGGCGCGGTGGGAGACCCAGTACTTC.